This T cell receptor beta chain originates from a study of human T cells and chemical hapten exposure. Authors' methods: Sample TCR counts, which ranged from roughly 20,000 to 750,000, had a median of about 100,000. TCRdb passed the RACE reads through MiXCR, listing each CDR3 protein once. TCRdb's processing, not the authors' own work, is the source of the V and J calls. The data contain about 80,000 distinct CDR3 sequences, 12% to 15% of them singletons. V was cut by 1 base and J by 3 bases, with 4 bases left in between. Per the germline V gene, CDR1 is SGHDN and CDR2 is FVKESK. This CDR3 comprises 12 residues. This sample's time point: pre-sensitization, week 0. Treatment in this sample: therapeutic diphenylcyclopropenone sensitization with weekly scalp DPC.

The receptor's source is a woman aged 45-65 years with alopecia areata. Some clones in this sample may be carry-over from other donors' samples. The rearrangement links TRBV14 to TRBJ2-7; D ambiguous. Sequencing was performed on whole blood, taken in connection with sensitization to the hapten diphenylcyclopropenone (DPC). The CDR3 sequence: CASSQVGYEQYF. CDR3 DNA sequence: TGTGCCAGCAGCCAAGTAGGCTACGAGCAGTACTTC.